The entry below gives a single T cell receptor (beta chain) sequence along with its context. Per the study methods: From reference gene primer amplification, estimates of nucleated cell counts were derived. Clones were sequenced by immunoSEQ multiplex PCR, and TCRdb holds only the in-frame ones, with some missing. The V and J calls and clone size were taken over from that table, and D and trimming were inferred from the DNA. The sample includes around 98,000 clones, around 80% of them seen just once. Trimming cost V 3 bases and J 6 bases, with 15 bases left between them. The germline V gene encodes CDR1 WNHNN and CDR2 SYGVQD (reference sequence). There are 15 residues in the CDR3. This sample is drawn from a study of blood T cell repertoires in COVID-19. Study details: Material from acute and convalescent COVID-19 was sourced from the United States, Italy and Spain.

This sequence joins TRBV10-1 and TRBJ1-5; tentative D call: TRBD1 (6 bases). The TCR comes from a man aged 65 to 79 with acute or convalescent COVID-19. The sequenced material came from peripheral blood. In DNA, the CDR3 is TGCGCCAGCAGTGAAAGGCAGGCAGGGGCTCAGCCCCAGCATTTT. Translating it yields CASSERQAGAQPQHF.